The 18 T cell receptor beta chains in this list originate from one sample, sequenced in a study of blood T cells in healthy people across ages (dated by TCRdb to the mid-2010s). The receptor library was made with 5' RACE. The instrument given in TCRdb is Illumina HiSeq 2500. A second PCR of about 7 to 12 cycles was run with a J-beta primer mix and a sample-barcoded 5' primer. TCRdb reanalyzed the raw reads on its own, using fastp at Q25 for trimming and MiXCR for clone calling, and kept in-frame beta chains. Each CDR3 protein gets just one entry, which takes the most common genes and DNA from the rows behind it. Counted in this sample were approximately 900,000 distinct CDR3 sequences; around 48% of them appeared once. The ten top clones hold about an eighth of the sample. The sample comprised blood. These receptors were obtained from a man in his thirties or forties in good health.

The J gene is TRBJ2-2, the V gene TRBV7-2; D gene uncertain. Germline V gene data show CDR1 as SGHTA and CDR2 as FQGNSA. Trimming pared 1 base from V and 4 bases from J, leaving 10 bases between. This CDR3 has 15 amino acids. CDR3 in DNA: TGTGCCAGCAGCTTAGACAACCGACGCACCGGGGAGCTGTTTTTT. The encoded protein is CASSLDNRRTGELFF.

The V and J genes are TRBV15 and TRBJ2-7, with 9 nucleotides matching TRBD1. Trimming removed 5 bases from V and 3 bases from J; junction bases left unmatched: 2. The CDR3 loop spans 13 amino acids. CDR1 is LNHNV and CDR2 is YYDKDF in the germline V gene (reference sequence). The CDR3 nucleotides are TGTGCCACCAGCCCGACAGGGGGCTACGAGCAGTACTTC. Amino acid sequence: CATSPTGGYEQYF.

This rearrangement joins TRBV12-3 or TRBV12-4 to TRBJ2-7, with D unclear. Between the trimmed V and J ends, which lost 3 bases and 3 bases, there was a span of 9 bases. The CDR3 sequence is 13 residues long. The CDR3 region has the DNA TGTGCCAGCAGTTTTCGCGGCTTCTACGAGCAGTACTTC. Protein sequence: CASSFRGFYEQYF.

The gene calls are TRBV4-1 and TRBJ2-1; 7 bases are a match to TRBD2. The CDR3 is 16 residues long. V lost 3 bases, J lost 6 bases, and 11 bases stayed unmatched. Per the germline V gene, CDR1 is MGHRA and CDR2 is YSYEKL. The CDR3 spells CASSQDASGEINEQFF. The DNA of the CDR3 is TGCGCCAGCAGCCAGGATGCCAGCGGGGAAATCAATGAGCAGTTCTTC.

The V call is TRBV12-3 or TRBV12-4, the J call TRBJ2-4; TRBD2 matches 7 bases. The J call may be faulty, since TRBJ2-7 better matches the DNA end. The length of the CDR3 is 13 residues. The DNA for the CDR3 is TGTGCCAGCAGTTTAGGGACTAGATCCGAGCAGTACTTC. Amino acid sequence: CASSLGTRSEQYF.

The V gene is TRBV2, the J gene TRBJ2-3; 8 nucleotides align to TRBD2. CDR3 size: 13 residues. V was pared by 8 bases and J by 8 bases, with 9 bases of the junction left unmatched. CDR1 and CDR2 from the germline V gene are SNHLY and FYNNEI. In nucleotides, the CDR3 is TGTGCCAGCTGTGCGGGGGGCTTATGTACGCAGTATTTT. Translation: CASCAGGLCTQYF.

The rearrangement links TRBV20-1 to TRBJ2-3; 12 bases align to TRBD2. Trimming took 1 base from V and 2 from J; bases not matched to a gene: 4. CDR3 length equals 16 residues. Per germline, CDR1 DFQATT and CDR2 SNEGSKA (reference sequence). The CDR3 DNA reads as TGCAGTGCTAGAGTACTAGCGGGGGGACCCACAGATACGCAGTATTTT. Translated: CSARVLAGGPTDTQYF.

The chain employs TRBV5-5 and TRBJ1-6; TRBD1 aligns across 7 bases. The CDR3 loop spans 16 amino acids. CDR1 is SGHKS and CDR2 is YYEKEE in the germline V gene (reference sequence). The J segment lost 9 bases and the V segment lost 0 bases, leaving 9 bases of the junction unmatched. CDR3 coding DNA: TGTGCCAGCAGCTTGGCCTCAGGACAGGTCCTTTCACCCCTCCACTTT. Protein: CASSLASGQVLSPLHF. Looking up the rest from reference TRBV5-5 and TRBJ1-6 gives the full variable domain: DAGVTQSPTHLIKTRGQQVTLRCSPISGHKSVSWYQQVLGQGPQFIFQYYEKEERGRGNFPDRFSARQFPNYSSELNVNALLLGDSALYLCASSLASGQVLSPLHFGNGTRLTVT.

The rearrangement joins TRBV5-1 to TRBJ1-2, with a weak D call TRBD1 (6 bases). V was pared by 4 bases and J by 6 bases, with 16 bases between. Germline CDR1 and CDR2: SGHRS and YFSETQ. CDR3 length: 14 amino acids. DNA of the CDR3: TGCGCCAGCAGCGTGGCCCGGGACATTCATGGCTACACCTTC. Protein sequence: CASSVARDIHGYTF.

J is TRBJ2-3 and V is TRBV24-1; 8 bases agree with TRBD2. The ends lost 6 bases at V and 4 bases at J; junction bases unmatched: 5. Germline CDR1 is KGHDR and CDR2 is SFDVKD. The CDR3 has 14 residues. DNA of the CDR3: TGTGCCACCAGTCCAGCGGGGGTACCAGATACGCAGTATTTT. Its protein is CATSPAGVPDTQYF.

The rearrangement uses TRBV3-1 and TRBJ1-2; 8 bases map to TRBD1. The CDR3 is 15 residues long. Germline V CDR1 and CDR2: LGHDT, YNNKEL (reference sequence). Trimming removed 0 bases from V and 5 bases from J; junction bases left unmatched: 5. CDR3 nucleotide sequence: TGTGCCAGCAGCCAAGAGGGAACAGGGGGGTATGGCTACACCTTC. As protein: CASSQEGTGGYGYTF.

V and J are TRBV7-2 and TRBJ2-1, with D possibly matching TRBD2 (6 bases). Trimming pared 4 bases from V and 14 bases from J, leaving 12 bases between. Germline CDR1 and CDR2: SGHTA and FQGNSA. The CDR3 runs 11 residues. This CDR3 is CASSSRGYEFF. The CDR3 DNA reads TGTGCCAGCAGCTCCCGGGGGTACGAGTTCTTC.

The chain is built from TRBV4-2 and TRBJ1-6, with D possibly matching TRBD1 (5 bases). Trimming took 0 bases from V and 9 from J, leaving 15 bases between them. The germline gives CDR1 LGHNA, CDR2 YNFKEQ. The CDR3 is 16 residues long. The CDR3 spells CASSQEIGGNRSPLHF. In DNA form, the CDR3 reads TGTGCCAGCAGCCAAGAGATCGGGGGTAACCGTTCACCCCTCCACTTT.

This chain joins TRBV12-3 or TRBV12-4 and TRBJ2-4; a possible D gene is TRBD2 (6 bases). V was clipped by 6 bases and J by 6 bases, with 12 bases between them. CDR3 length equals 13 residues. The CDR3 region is CASRKTRVNIQYF. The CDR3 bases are TGTGCCAGCAGGAAGACTAGGGTAAACATTCAGTACTTC.

The chain's CDR3 is CASSQDRTSGSDTQYF. DNA of the CDR3: TGTGCCAGCAGCCAAGACCGGACTAGCGGGTCGGATACGCAGTATTTT. The V gene is TRBV4-2, the J gene TRBJ2-3; 11 positions match TRBD2. This CDR3 contains 16 residues. CDR1 and CDR2 (germline): LGHNA, YNFKEQ. V shed 0 bases, J shed 6 bases, and the junction held 5 bases outside the gene matches.

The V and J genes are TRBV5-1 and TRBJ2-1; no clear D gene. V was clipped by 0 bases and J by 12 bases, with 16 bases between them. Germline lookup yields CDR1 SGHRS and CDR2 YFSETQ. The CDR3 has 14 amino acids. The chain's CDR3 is CASSLAGQDPSQFF. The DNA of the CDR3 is TGCGCCAGCAGCTTGGCCGGGCAGGACCCGTCGCAGTTCTTC. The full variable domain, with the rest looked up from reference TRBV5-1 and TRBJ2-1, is KAGVTQTPRYLIKTRGQQVTLSCSPISGHRSVSWYQQTPGQGLQFLFEYFSETQRNKGNFPGRFSGRQFSNSRSEMNVSTLELGDSALYLCASSLAGQDPSQFFGPGTRLTVL.

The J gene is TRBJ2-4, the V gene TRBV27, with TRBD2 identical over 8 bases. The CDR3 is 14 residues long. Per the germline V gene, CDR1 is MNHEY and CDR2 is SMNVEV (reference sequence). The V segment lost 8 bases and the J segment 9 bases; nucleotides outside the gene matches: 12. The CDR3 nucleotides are TGTGCCAGCGGAACCAGGGGACTAGTAGGCATTCAGTACTTC. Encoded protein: CASGTRGLVGIQYF.

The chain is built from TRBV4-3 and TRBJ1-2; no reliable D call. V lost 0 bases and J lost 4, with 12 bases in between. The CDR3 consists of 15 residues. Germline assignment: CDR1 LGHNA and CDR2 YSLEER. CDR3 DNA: TGCGCCAGCAGCCAAGATGATCGGAACCCCTATGGCTACACCTTC. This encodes CASSQDDRNPYGYTF.